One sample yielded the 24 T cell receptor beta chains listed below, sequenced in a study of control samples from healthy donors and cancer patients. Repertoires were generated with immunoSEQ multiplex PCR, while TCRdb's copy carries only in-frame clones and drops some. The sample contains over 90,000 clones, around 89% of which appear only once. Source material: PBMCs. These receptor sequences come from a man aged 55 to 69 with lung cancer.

For the CDR3, the DNA is TGTGCCAGCAGAGGTGGGGGGTCTCAGCCCCAGCATTTT. Amino acid sequence: CASRGGGSQPQHF. J is TRBJ1-5 and V is TRBV6-5, with TRBD1 as a possible D gene (5 bases). Trimming removed 6 bases at V and 6 bases at J, with 12 bases between. The CDR3 contains 13 residues. Per germline, CDR1 MNHEY and CDR2 SVGAGI.

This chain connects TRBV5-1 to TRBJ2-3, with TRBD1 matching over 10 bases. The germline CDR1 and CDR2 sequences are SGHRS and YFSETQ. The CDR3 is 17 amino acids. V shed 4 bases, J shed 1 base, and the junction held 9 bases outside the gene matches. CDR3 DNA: TGCGCCAGCAGCCCAACCATCGGGACAGGGGGCACAGATACGCAGTATTTT. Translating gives CASSPTIGTGGTDTQYF.

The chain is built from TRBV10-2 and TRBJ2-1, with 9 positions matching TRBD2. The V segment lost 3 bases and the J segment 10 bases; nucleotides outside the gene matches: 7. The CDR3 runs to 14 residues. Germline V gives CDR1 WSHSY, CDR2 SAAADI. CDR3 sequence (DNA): TGCGCCAGCAGTGACGGCGGGGGGGCACGGGAGCAGTTCTTC. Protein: CASSDGGGAREQFF.

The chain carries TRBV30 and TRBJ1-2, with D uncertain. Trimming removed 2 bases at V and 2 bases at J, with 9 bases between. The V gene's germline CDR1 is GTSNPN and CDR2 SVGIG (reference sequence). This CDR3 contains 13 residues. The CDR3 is CAWSLGLNYGYTF. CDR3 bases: TGTGCCTGGAGTTTGGGCCTCAACTATGGCTACACCTTC.

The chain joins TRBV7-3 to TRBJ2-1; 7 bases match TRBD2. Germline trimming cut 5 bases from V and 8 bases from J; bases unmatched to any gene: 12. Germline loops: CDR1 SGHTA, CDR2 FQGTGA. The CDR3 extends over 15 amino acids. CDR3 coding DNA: TGTGCCAGCAGCCTGGACACTAGCGTACTCGATGAGCAGTTCTTC. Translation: CASSLDTSVLDEQFF.

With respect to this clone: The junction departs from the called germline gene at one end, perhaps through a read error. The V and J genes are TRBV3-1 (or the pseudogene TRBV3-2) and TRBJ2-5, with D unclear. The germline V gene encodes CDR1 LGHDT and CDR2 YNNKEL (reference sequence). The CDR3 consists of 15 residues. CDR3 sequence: CASSQGSLAAARSNF. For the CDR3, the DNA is TGTGCCAGCAGCCAAGGATCTCTTGCGGCCGCCCGGTCGAACTTC.

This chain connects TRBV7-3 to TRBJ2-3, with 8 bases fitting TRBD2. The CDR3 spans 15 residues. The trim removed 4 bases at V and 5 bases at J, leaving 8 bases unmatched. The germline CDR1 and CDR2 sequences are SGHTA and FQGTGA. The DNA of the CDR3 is TGTGCCAGCAGCTCCCCCGGGGGGGGGAAAGATACGCAGTATTTT. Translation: CASSSPGGGKDTQYF.

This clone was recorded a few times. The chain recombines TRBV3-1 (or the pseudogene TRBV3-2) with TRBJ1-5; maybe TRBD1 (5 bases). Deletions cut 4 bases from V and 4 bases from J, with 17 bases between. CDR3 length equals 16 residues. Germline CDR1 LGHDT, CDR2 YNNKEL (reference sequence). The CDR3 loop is CASSPGRLIQNQPQHF. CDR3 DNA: TGTGCCAGCAGCCCGGGACGGCTTATTCAAAATCAGCCCCAGCATTTT.

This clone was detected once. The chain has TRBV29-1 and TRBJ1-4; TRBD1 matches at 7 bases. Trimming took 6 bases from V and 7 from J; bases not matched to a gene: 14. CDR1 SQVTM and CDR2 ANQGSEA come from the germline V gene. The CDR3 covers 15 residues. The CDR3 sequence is CSVNKGGDLGEKLFF. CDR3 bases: TGCAGCGTCAATAAAGGGGGCGATTTGGGTGAAAAACTGTTTTTT.

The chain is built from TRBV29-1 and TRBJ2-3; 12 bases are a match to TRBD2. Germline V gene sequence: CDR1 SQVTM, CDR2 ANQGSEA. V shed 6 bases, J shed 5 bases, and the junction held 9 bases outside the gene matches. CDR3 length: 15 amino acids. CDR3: CSVVRLAGAGDTQYF. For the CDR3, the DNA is TGCAGCGTCGTAAGACTAGCGGGGGCCGGAGATACGCAGTATTTT.

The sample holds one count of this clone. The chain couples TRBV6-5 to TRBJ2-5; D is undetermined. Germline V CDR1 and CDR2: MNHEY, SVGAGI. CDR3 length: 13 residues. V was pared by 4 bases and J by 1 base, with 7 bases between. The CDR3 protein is CASSWTFQETQYF. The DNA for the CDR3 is TGTGCCAGCAGTTGGACCTTCCAAGAGACCCAGTACTTC.

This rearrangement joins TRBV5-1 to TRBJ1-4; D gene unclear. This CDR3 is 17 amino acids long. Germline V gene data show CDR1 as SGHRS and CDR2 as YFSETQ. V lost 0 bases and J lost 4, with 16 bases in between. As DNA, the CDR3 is TGCGCCAGCAGCTTGGCCCCGGGTCCAACCTTTAATGAAAAACTGTTTTTT. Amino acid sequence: CASSLAPGPTFNEKLFF.

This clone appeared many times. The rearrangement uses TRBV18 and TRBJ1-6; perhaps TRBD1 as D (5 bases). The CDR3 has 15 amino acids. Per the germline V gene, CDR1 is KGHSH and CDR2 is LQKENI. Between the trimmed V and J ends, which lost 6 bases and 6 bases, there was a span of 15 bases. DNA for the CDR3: TGTGCCAGCTCTCCCTCGGGGGGGAGTAATTCACCCCTCCACTTT. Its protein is CASSPSGGSNSPLHF.

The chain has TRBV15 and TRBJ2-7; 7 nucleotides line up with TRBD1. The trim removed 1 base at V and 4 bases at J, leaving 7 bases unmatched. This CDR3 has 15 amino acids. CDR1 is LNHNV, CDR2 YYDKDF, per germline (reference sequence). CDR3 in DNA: TGTGCCACCAGCAGAGTGGCCGGGACAGTGTACGAGCAGTACGTC. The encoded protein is CATSRVAGTVYEQYV.

CDR3 residues: CASSYSVGLGTEAFF. In nucleotides, the CDR3 is TGTGCCAGCAGTTATAGTGTCGGACTGGGCACTGAAGCTTTCTTT. The V and J genes are TRBV6-5 and TRBJ1-1; D remains unclear. Between the trimmed V and J ends, which lost 3 bases and 4 bases, there was a span of 15 bases. Per germline, CDR1 MNHEY and CDR2 SVGAGI. The CDR3 loop spans 15 amino acids.

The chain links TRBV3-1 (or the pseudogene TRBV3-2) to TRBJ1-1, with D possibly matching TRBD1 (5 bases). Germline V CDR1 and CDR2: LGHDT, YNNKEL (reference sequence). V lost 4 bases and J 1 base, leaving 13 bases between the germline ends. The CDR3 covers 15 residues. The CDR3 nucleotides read TGTGCCAGCAGCCTTTTCGGGGCCCAGAACACTGAAGCTTTCTTT. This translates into CASSLFGAQNTEAFF.

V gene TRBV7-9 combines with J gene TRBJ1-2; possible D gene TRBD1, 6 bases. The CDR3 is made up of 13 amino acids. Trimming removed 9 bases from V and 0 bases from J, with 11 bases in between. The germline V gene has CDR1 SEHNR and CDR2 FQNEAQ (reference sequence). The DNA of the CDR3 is TGTGCCAGGGACAGACTTCCTAACTATGGCTACACCTTC. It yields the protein CARDRLPNYGYTF.

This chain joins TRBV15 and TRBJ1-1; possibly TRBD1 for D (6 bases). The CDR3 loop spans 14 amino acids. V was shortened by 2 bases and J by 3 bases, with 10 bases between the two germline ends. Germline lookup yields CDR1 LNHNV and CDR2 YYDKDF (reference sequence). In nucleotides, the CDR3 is TGTGCCACCAGCAGATCGGAGGGGGACACTGAAGCTTTCTTT. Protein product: CATSRSEGDTEAFF.

DNA of the CDR3: TGTGCCAGCAGCTTCCGCGCCGGTGAACAGAGCTCTGGAAACACCATATATTTT. This codes for CASSFRAGEQSSGNTIYF. The chain combines TRBV7-4 with TRBJ1-3; D is undetermined. CDR1 is SGHVT, CDR2 SQSDAQ, per germline. Between the trimmed V and J ends, which lost 3 bases and 0 bases, there was a span of 18 bases. The CDR3 loop spans 18 amino acids.

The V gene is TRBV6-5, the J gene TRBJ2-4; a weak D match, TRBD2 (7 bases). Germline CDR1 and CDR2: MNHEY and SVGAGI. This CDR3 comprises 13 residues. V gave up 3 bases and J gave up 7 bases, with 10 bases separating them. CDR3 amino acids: CASSYEGGNIQYF. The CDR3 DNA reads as TGTGCCAGCAGTTATGAGGGGGGGAACATTCAGTACTTC.

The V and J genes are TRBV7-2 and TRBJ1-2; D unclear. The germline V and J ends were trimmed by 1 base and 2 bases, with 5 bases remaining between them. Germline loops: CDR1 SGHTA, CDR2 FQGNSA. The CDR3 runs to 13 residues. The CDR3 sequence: CASSLVSNYGYTF. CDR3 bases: TGTGCCAGCAGCTTAGTGTCCAACTATGGCTACACCTTC.

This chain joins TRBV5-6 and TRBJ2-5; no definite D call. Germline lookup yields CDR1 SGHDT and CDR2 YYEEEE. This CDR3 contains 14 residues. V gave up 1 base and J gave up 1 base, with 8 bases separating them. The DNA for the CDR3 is TGTGCCAGCAGCTTGACCCCAGCCCAAGAGACCCAGTACTTC. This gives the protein CASSLTPAQETQYF.

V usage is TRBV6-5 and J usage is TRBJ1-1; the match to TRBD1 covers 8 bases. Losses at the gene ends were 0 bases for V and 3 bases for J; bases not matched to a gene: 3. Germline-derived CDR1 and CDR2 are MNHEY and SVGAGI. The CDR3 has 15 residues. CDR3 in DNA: TGTGCCAGCAGTTACTCGCTACAGGGGGACACTGAAGCTTTCTTT. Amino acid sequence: CASSYSLQGDTEAFF.

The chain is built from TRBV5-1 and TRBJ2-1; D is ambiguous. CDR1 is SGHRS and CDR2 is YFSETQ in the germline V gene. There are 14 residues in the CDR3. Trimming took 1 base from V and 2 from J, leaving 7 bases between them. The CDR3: CASSLISTYNEQFF. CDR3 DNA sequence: TGCGCCAGCAGCTTGATCAGTACCTACAATGAGCAGTTCTTC.